The rows below give T cell receptor beta chains drawn from one sample of a study of CD8 T cells in ankylosing spondylitis. TCRdb re-analysed the 5' RACE reads in MiXCR, keeping a single row per CDR3 protein. This sample has about 800,000 distinct CDR3 sequences, with about 12% found just once. The sample consisted of blood, either unsorted or a sorted T cell fraction (not recorded which). The receptors were sampled from a male donor with ankylosing spondylitis. The CDR3 runs from the conserved cysteine through the conserved F or W. D genes are given only for firm matches. The size of a clone is reported for some rows only, either as once, few or many, or as a class for expanded clones.

j_call: TRBJ1-2
clone_size: many
v_call: TRBV25-1
d_call: -
cdr3_nt: TGTGCCAGCAGTCCACAGATTAACTATGGCTACACCTTC
cdr3_aa: CASSPQINYGYTF

j_call: TRBJ2-2
clone_size: -
v_call: TRBV5-6
d_call: -
cdr3_nt: TGTGCCAGCAGCCTCACAGGGAATCCGAACACCGGGGAGCTGTTTTTT
cdr3_aa: CASSLTGNPNTGELFF

j_call: TRBJ2-7
clone_size: few
v_call: TRBV12-3/TRBV12-4
d_call: -
cdr3_nt: TGTGCCAGCAGCCGACAGACCGCCTACGAGCAGTACTTC
cdr3_aa: CASSRQTAYEQYF

j_call: TRBJ2-3
clone_size: few
v_call: TRBV20-1
d_call: TRBD1
cdr3_nt: TGCAGTGCGCACAGGGGCTTCAGCACAGATACGCAGTATTTT
cdr3_aa: CSAHRGFSTDTQYF

j_call: TRBJ2-7
clone_size: few
v_call: TRBV7-2
d_call: -
cdr3_nt: TGTGCCAGCAGACATGCGGCAGGGTACGAGCAGTACTTC
cdr3_aa: CASRHAAGYEQYF

j_call: TRBJ1-2
clone_size: many
v_call: TRBV20-1
d_call: -
cdr3_nt: TGCAGTGCTAGTGGTCGTGGCTACACCTTC
cdr3_aa: CSASGRGYTF

j_call: TRBJ1-1
clone_size: many
v_call: TRBV20-1
d_call: -
cdr3_nt: TGCAGTGCTAAGGGCTGGGAGGGTACTGAAGCTTTCTTT
cdr3_aa: CSAKGWEGTEAFF

j_call: TRBJ2-7
clone_size: -
v_call: TRBV7-6
d_call: TRBD1
cdr3_nt: TGTGCCAGCAGCTTTCTATGGGACAGGAACTCCTACGAGCAGTACTTC
cdr3_aa: CASSFLWDRNSYEQYF

j_call: TRBJ1-5
clone_size: few
v_call: TRBV24-1
d_call: TRBD1
cdr3_nt: TGTGCCACCAGTGACCCAGGGACAGGGGACAATCAGCCCCAGCATTTT
cdr3_aa: CATSDPGTGDNQPQHF

j_call: TRBJ2-7
clone_size: -
v_call: TRBV5-1
d_call: TRBD1
cdr3_nt: TGCGCCAGCTGGGGGACAGGGGAAGGGGAGCAGTACTTC
cdr3_aa: CASWGTGEGEQYF

j_call: TRBJ1-5
clone_size: -
v_call: TRBV20-1
d_call: -
cdr3_nt: TGCAGTGCTCACAGAGGTGGGAGCAATCAGCCCCAGCATTTT
cdr3_aa: CSAHRGGSNQPQHF

j_call: TRBJ2-1
clone_size: -
v_call: TRBV7-2
d_call: TRBD2
cdr3_nt: TGTGCCAGCAGCTCTAGCGGAATTCCCTACAATGAGCAGTTCTTC
cdr3_aa: CASSSSGIPYNEQFF

j_call: TRBJ2-7
clone_size: few
v_call: TRBV20-1
d_call: TRBD1
cdr3_nt: TGCAGTGCTAGTAAGGGACAGTCACCCCACGAGCAGTACTTC
cdr3_aa: CSASKGQSPHEQYF

j_call: TRBJ1-5
clone_size: -
v_call: TRBV5-5
d_call: -
cdr3_nt: TGTGCCAGCAGCTTCAACCCCGGGCAGCCCCAGCATTTT
cdr3_aa: CASSFNPGQPQHF

j_call: TRBJ2-1
clone_size: few
v_call: TRBV12-3/TRBV12-4
d_call: TRBD2
cdr3_nt: TGTGCCAGCAGTACGTCTAGCGGGTTATACAATGAGCAGTTCTTC
cdr3_aa: CASSTSSGLYNEQFF

j_call: TRBJ1-1
clone_size: many
v_call: TRBV5-1
d_call: -
cdr3_nt: TGCGCCAGCAGCTTGGGTGGTGATACTGAAGCTTTCTTT
cdr3_aa: CASSLGGDTEAFF

j_call: TRBJ2-3
clone_size: -
v_call: TRBV10-3
d_call: -
cdr3_nt: TGTGCCATCAGTAAAGGACTCAGCACAGATACGCAGTATTTT
cdr3_aa: CAISKGLSTDTQYF

j_call: TRBJ1-1
clone_size: few
v_call: TRBV12-3/TRBV12-4
d_call: -
cdr3_nt: TGTGCCAGCAGATTGGACCTTCCGAACACTGAAGCTTTCTTT
cdr3_aa: CASRLDLPNTEAFF

j_call: TRBJ2-2
clone_size: -
v_call: TRBV12-3/TRBV12-4
d_call: -
cdr3_nt: TGTGCCAGCATTTATGATAGGGGCCGCACCGGGGAGCTGTTTTTT
cdr3_aa: CASIYDRGRTGELFF

j_call: TRBJ2-7
clone_size: few
v_call: TRBV24-1
d_call: TRBD1
cdr3_nt: TGTGCCACCAGTGATCCGGGACAGGGGGACGAGCAGTACTTC
cdr3_aa: CATSDPGQGDEQYF

j_call: TRBJ1-5
clone_size: few
v_call: TRBV5-1
d_call: -
cdr3_nt: TGCGCCAGCAGCTTGGATCCTGCAGGGGCGAATCAGCCCCAGCATTTT
cdr3_aa: CASSLDPAGANQPQHF

j_call: TRBJ2-3
clone_size: few
v_call: TRBV20-1
d_call: TRBD2
cdr3_nt: TGCAGTGCCCCTCGTCCGGGCGGGGGAACAGATACGCAGTATTTT
cdr3_aa: CSAPRPGGGTDTQYF

j_call: TRBJ2-7
clone_size: many
v_call: TRBV20-1
d_call: -
cdr3_nt: TGCAGTGCTAGAGATCCGGTAGCGCGGAACGAGCAGTACTTC
cdr3_aa: CSARDPVARNEQYF

j_call: TRBJ2-1
clone_size: few
v_call: TRBV28
d_call: TRBD2
cdr3_nt: TGTGCCAGCAGTTTAAGGGGACTAGCGCGCAATGAGCAGTTCTTC
cdr3_aa: CASSLRGLARNEQFF

j_call: TRBJ2-7
clone_size: many
v_call: TRBV10-3
d_call: TRBD2
cdr3_nt: TGTGCCATCAGTGGGACTAGCGGGTTCCTCTACGAGCAGTACTTC
cdr3_aa: CAISGTSGFLYEQYF

j_call: TRBJ1-1
clone_size: many
v_call: TRBV6-5
d_call: -
cdr3_nt: TGTGCCAGCAGTCCTCGGACCGGGCGGGCTTTCTTT
cdr3_aa: CASSPRTGRAFF

j_call: TRBJ2-1
clone_size: -
v_call: TRBV5-1
d_call: TRBD2
cdr3_nt: TGCGCCAGCAAGGTTAGCGGGAGCCCTATTTCCTACAATGAGCAGTTCTTC
cdr3_aa: CASKVSGSPISYNEQFF

j_call: TRBJ2-5
clone_size: few
v_call: TRBV20-1
d_call: -
cdr3_nt: TGCAGTGCTAGTAACCCAACAGCCGAGACCCAGTACTTC
cdr3_aa: CSASNPTAETQYF

j_call: TRBJ1-2
clone_size: few
v_call: TRBV4-2
d_call: -
cdr3_nt: TGTGCCAGCAGCCAAGACTCCTTTGACTCAACCGGGAGGTATGGCTACACCTTC
cdr3_aa: CASSQDSFDSTGRYGYTF

j_call: TRBJ2-1
clone_size: few
v_call: TRBV18
d_call: TRBD1
cdr3_nt: TGTGCCAGCTCACCACAGAACAGGGGTGAGCAGTTCTTC
cdr3_aa: CASSPQNRGEQFF

j_call: TRBJ1-2
clone_size: -
v_call: TRBV9
d_call: -
cdr3_nt: TGTGCCAGCAGCGTAGACGGCCAGTCTCATGGCTACACCTTC
cdr3_aa: CASSVDGQSHGYTF

j_call: TRBJ2-5
clone_size: -
v_call: TRBV15
d_call: -
cdr3_nt: TGTGCCACCAGCAGAGTGCTGGGGTGGGAGACCCAGTACTTC
cdr3_aa: CATSRVLGWETQYF

j_call: TRBJ2-1
clone_size: few
v_call: TRBV7-2
d_call: TRBD2
cdr3_nt: TGTGCCAGCAGCTTAGTGGGTAGCGGGGGATTTAATGAGCAGTTCTTC
cdr3_aa: CASSLVGSGGFNEQFF

j_call: TRBJ2-1
clone_size: few
v_call: TRBV15
d_call: -
cdr3_nt: TGTGCCACCAGCAGAGGTGGGACTCCGGCGGACAATGAGCAGTTCTTC
cdr3_aa: CATSRGGTPADNEQFF

j_call: TRBJ2-3
clone_size: -
v_call: TRBV5-1
d_call: -
cdr3_nt: TGCGCCAGCAGCTTGCCACCTCTCGGGGGCCGAGATACGCAGTATTTT
cdr3_aa: CASSLPPLGGRDTQYF

j_call: TRBJ2-3
clone_size: -
v_call: TRBV5-4
d_call: -
cdr3_nt: TGTGCCAGCACCAAAGGGGCGGGCAAGAACACAGATACGCAGTATTTT
cdr3_aa: CASTKGAGKNTDTQYF

j_call: TRBJ2-7
clone_size: many
v_call: TRBV20-1
d_call: TRBD2
cdr3_nt: TGCAGTGCTAGCGGGAGGGCCTGGGAGCAGTACTTC
cdr3_aa: CSASGRAWEQYF

j_call: TRBJ2-1
clone_size: -
v_call: TRBV20-1
d_call: -
cdr3_nt: TGCAGTGCCAGTAGGGCTAGCAGGATCGATGAGCAGTTCTTC
cdr3_aa: CSASRASRIDEQFF

j_call: TRBJ2-7
clone_size: -
v_call: TRBV6-1
d_call: -
cdr3_nt: TGTGCCAGCCAAGACTCCCCCTATTCCTCCTACGAGCAGTACTTC
cdr3_aa: CASQDSPYSSYEQYF

j_call: TRBJ2-2
clone_size: -
v_call: TRBV3-1
d_call: -
cdr3_nt: TGTGCCAGCAGGCAAGAGGCAGGGGTTGCCGGGGAGCTGTTTTTT
cdr3_aa: CASRQEAGVAGELFF

j_call: TRBJ1-3
clone_size: -
v_call: TRBV7-9
d_call: -
cdr3_nt: TGTGCCAGCAGCCTTGGGATCGACTTTGGAAACACCATATATTTT
cdr3_aa: CASSLGIDFGNTIYF

j_call: TRBJ2-7
clone_size: -
v_call: TRBV6-5
d_call: -
cdr3_nt: TGTGCCAGCAGTTACCAGCAGGGGCAGGGGCTTTACTACGAGCAGTACTTC
cdr3_aa: CASSYQQGQGLYYEQYF

j_call: TRBJ1-2
clone_size: -
v_call: TRBV12-3/TRBV12-4
d_call: -
cdr3_nt: TGTGCCAGCAGTTTAGCGCTAGACAGGAACGGCTACACCTTC
cdr3_aa: CASSLALDRNGYTF

j_call: TRBJ1-2
clone_size: -
v_call: TRBV12-3/TRBV12-4
d_call: -
cdr3_nt: TGTGCCAGCAGAGGTGAGGGGAAGTGGAACTATGGCTACACCTTC
cdr3_aa: CASRGEGKWNYGYTF

j_call: TRBJ2-6
clone_size: few
v_call: TRBV29-1
d_call: TRBD1
cdr3_nt: TGCAGCGTTGGCCCGGGACAGGGTGTCTCTGGGGCCAACGTCCTGACTTTC
cdr3_aa: CSVGPGQGVSGANVLTF

j_call: TRBJ1-5
clone_size: -
v_call: TRBV20-1
d_call: -
cdr3_nt: TGCAGTGCTAACCGAGGACAGTTTTTCAATCAGCCCCAGCATTTT
cdr3_aa: CSANRGQFFNQPQHF

j_call: TRBJ1-2
clone_size: -
v_call: TRBV4-2
d_call: TRBD1
cdr3_nt: TGTGCCAGCAGCCGAGATGGGGGGACAGGGGAGGGAAGGAACTATGGCTACACCTTC
cdr3_aa: CASSRDGGTGEGRNYGYTF

j_call: TRBJ1-5
clone_size: -
v_call: TRBV27
d_call: -
cdr3_nt: TGTGCCAGCAGTGGCCCTCGGGGTCACAATCAGCCCCAGCATTTT
cdr3_aa: CASSGPRGHNQPQHF

j_call: TRBJ1-2
clone_size: -
v_call: TRBV7-9
d_call: -
cdr3_nt: TGTGCCAGCAGCCTGGGAGGGGACTACACCTTC
cdr3_aa: CASSLGGDYTF

j_call: TRBJ1-4
clone_size: -
v_call: TRBV4-1
d_call: TRBD1
cdr3_nt: TGCGCCAGCAGCCAAAGGGACAGGGAGGATGAAAAACTGTTTTTT
cdr3_aa: CASSQRDREDEKLFF

j_call: TRBJ2-7
clone_size: many
v_call: TRBV29-1
d_call: TRBD2
cdr3_nt: TGCAGCGTTGAGTACCTAGCGGGGGGTATGGACGAGCAGTACTTC
cdr3_aa: CSVEYLAGGMDEQYF

j_call: TRBJ1-2
clone_size: -
v_call: TRBV28
d_call: TRBD1
cdr3_nt: TGTGCCAGCAGTTCCGGATCATCGGACAGGGGCTATGGCTACACCTTC
cdr3_aa: CASSSGSSDRGYGYTF

j_call: TRBJ1-6
clone_size: -
v_call: TRBV28
d_call: TRBD1
cdr3_nt: TGTGCCAGCAGTTTAGGGACGGAGGGGGCAGCTTATAATTCACCCCTCCACTTT
cdr3_aa: CASSLGTEGAAYNSPLHF

j_call: TRBJ2-1
clone_size: few
v_call: TRBV10-3
d_call: TRBD2
cdr3_nt: TGTGCCATCAGGGACCCGCGGGAGACAAACTACAATGAGCAGTTCTTC
cdr3_aa: CAIRDPRETNYNEQFF

j_call: TRBJ1-5
clone_size: -
v_call: TRBV12-3/TRBV12-4
d_call: -
cdr3_nt: TGTGCCAGCAGCCAGACTCTGGCGGAGCAGCCCCAGCATTTT
cdr3_aa: CASSQTLAEQPQHF

j_call: TRBJ2-7
clone_size: -
v_call: TRBV5-5
d_call: TRBD2
cdr3_nt: TGTGCCACCACCCGGGGAGGGGCCTCCTACGAGCAGTACTTC
cdr3_aa: CATTRGGASYEQYF

j_call: TRBJ2-1
clone_size: few
v_call: TRBV29-1
d_call: TRBD1
cdr3_nt: TGCAGCGTCGACAGGGGGGAATACAATGAGCAGTTCTTC
cdr3_aa: CSVDRGEYNEQFF

j_call: TRBJ2-5
clone_size: many
v_call: TRBV7-2
d_call: -
cdr3_nt: TGTGCCAGCAGCTTAGAAACTCTCCAAGAGACCCAGTACTTC
cdr3_aa: CASSLETLQETQYF

j_call: TRBJ1-1
clone_size: few
v_call: TRBV7-2
d_call: -
cdr3_nt: TGTGCCAGCAGCTCCAACTATATAGGGGTTGAAGCTTTCTTT
cdr3_aa: CASSSNYIGVEAFF

j_call: TRBJ2-1
clone_size: few
v_call: TRBV6-1
d_call: -
cdr3_nt: TGTGCCAGCGGTAAAATACAAACGGACAATGAGCAGTTCTTC
cdr3_aa: CASGKIQTDNEQFF